Listed here are 27 T cell receptor beta chains from one sample, sequenced in a study of blood T cell repertoires in COVID-19. Some clones are missing from TCRdb's copy, which holds only in-frame ones; the method was immunoSEQ multiplex PCR. The sample contains roughly 150,000 clones, 80% to 90% of which appear only once. The specimen sequenced was peripheral blood. The receptors were sampled from a man aged 55 to 70 with acute or convalescent COVID-19.

The V call is TRBV5-1, the J call TRBJ2-2; D perhaps matches TRBD1 (7 bases). The CDR3 sequence is 15 residues long. Germline CDR1 reads SGHRS; CDR2 reads YFSETQ. Trimming stripped 3 bases from V and 4 bases from J, with 13 bases between. CDR3 DNA: TGCGCCAGCAGCTGGTCGCAGGGGGGCACCGGGGAGCTGTTTTTT. Its protein product is CASSWSQGGTGELFF.

This clone was seen a single time. The chain joins TRBV6-5 to TRBJ2-7, with 8 bases lining up with TRBD2. Germline loops: CDR1 MNHEY, CDR2 SVGAGI. The CDR3 consists of 14 residues. V lost 7 bases to trimming and J lost 6 bases; unmatched junction nucleotides: 11. The CDR3 DNA is TGTGCCAGCACCACACGGGGGGGGAGGGGCGAGCAGTACTTC. As protein: CASTTRGGRGEQYF.

The CDR3 is CASSGKGAHEQYF. The CDR3 DNA reads as TGTGCCAGCAGTGGGAAAGGGGCCCACGAGCAGTACTTC. The chain is built from TRBV25-1 and TRBJ2-7; D is possibly TRBD1 (5 bases). V was cut by 4 bases and J by 5 bases, with 12 bases left in between. The CDR3 runs 13 residues. Germline CDR1 MGHDK, CDR2 SYGVNS.

The chain combines TRBV6-1 with TRBJ2-1; 10 nucleotides match TRBD1. The germline CDR1 and CDR2 sequences are MNHNS and SASEGT. V gave up 0 bases and J gave up 7 bases; unmatched junction bases: 6. The CDR3 length is 16 residues. As DNA, the CDR3 is TGTGCCAGCAGTGAAGCGGGGACAGGGGTACGGAATGAGCAGTTCTTC. Amino acid sequence: CASSEAGTGVRNEQFF.

The chain uses TRBV7-3 and TRBJ2-3; TRBD2 matches at 8 bases. Trimming cost V 5 bases and J 3 bases; bases outside gene matches: 10. The CDR3 has 16 residues. Per germline, CDR1 SGHTA and CDR2 FQGTGA. The CDR3 here is CASSPQPGGRTDTQYF. CDR3 bases: TGTGCCAGCAGCCCACAGCCGGGGGGGCGTACAGATACGCAGTATTTT.

The chain recombines TRBV30 with TRBJ2-1; TRBD2 is a possible D gene (7 bases). The V end lost 2 bases, the J end lost 3 bases, and 11 bases lay between the germline ends. The CDR3 is 14 residues long. Germline V gene data show CDR1 as GTSNPN and CDR2 as SVGIG (reference sequence). As DNA, the CDR3 is TGTGCCTGGAGTTGGGGGGGCGGCTACAATGAGCAGTTCTTC. Encoded protein: CAWSWGGGYNEQFF.

This clone appeared a single time. The V gene is TRBV18, the J gene TRBJ1-6; TRBD1 matches at 7 bases. CDR1 and CDR2 (germline): KGHSH, LQKENI. The V segment lost 0 bases and the J segment 9 bases; nucleotides outside the gene matches: 5. This CDR3 region has 15 residues. This CDR3 is CASSPPEGAGSPLHF. DNA of the CDR3: TGTGCCAGCTCACCACCGGAGGGGGCTGGTTCACCCCTCCACTTT.

This chain joins TRBV7-9 and TRBJ1-2; D possibly corresponds to TRBD1 (5 bases). The germline CDR1 and CDR2 sequences are SEHNR and FQNEAQ (reference sequence). There are 13 residues in the CDR3. The V and J ends lost 4 bases and 8 bases respectively, with 14 bases between them. CDR3 DNA sequence: TGTGCCAGCAGCTCGGGACGGGAGTGGGGCTACACCTTC. Translated, it gives CASSSGREWGYTF. The full variable domain, its missing parts supplied by reference TRBV7-9 and TRBJ1-2, is DTGVSQNPRHKITKRGQNVTFRCDPISEHNRLYWYRQTLGQGPEFLTYFQNEAQLEKSRLLSDRFSAERPKGSFSTLEIQRTEQGDSAMYLCASSSGREWGYTFGSGTRLTVV.

The chain employs TRBV24-1 and TRBJ2-2; maybe TRBD2 (5 bases). The V gene's germline CDR1 is KGHDR and CDR2 SFDVKD. This CDR3 comprises 15 residues. V lost 7 bases and J 4 bases, leaving 15 bases between the germline ends. The CDR3 is CATSGRRRSTGELFF. Written as DNA, the CDR3 is TGTGCCACCAGCGGACGGAGGAGGAGCACCGGGGAGCTGTTTTTT.

V gene TRBV10-3 combines with J gene TRBJ2-3; 10 bases agree with TRBD2. V lost 7 bases to trimming and J lost 4 bases; unmatched junction nucleotides: 8. Germline V lookup: CDR1 ENHRY, CDR2 SYGVKD. The CDR3 spans 15 residues. CDR3 coding DNA: TGTGCCATCAAAGAAACTAGCGGGGTTCCAGATACGCAGTATTTT. Its protein product is CAIKETSGVPDTQYF.

This clone was seen more than once but under ten times. The chain employs TRBV13 and TRBJ1-4; the match to TRBD1 covers 8 bases. This CDR3 is 15 amino acids long. The germline V gene has CDR1 PRHDT and CDR2 FYEKMQ (reference sequence). V shed 4 bases and J 8 bases; nucleotides not matched to a gene: 9. In DNA, the CDR3 is TGTGCCAGCAGCTCCAGGGGGCGCGAAGGAGAAAAACTGTTTTTT. Translation gives CASSSRGREGEKLFF.

This rearrangement joins TRBV5-4 to TRBJ1-4; perhaps TRBD1 as D (5 bases). There are 16 residues in the CDR3. The germline gives CDR1 SGHNT, CDR2 YYREEE (reference sequence). Trimming left V 3 bases short and J 8 bases short, with 20 bases between. The CDR3, as DNA: TGTGCCAGCAGCTGGTGGTCTGGTACAGGCCAGGAAAAACTGTTTTTT. Amino acids: CASSWWSGTGQEKLFF.

This chain joins TRBV4-1 and TRBJ1-1; 9 bases map to TRBD1. The CDR3 spans 21 residues. V lost 4 bases and J lost 4; bases outside the gene matches: 25. Germline V lookup: CDR1 MGHRA, CDR2 YSYEKL. The CDR3, as DNA: TGCGCCAGCAGCCGGCGAGATATCGGACAGGGGCGTTTGGGTGGTTCCACTGAAGCTTTCTTT. It is translated as CASSRRDIGQGRLGGSTEAFF.

This chain uses TRBV29-1 with TRBJ2-5; tentatively, D is TRBD1 (6 bases). This CDR3 has 12 amino acids. Germline CDR1 and CDR2: SQVTM and ANQGSEA. V was trimmed by 7 bases and J by 2 bases, leaving 11 bases between them. CDR3 region: CSASGVQETQYF. CDR3 in DNA: TGCAGCGCGTCAGGGGTACAAGAGACCCAGTACTTC.

The chain employs TRBV18 and TRBJ2-6, with TRBD1 identical over 7 bases. The ends lost 6 bases at V and 2 bases at J; junction bases unmatched: 4. Germline loops: CDR1 KGHSH, CDR2 LQKENI. CDR3 size: 15 residues. The CDR3 region has the DNA TGTGCCAGCTCCGAGGGGGCCACTGGGGCCAACGTCCTGACTTTC. Amino acids: CASSEGATGANVLTF.

V and J are TRBV5-1 and TRBJ2-7; perhaps TRBD1 as D (6 bases). Deletions cut 4 bases from V and 0 bases from J, with 14 bases between. Germline CDR1 SGHRS, CDR2 YFSETQ. The CDR3 runs 15 residues. The CDR3 reads CASSDQGFSSYEQYF. DNA for the CDR3: TGCGCCAGCAGCGATCAGGGGTTCAGCTCCTACGAGCAGTACTTC.

The rearrangement uses TRBV5-4 and TRBJ1-2, with 9 bases that match TRBD1. This CDR3 contains 14 residues. In germline, CDR1 is SGHNT, CDR2 YYREEE (reference sequence). Unmatched junction bases numbered 3, after V lost 4 bases and J lost 2 bases. The CDR3 coding sequence is TGTGCCAGCAGCCCGGGGACAGGGAACTATGGCTACACCTTC. It translates to CASSPGTGNYGYTF. The variable domain in full, with the rest retrieved from reference TRBV5-4 and TRBJ1-2, is ETGVTQSPTHLIKTRGQQVTLRCSSQSGHNTVSWYQQALGQGPQFIFQYYREEENGRGNFPPRFSGLQFPNYSSELNVNALELDDSALYLCASSPGTGNYGYTFGSGTRLTVV.

The rearrangement uses TRBV20-1 and TRBJ1-3; possibly TRBD1 for D (6 bases). The germline CDR1 and CDR2 sequences are DFQATT and SNEGSKA (reference sequence). The CDR3 covers 11 residues. The DNA of the CDR3 is TGCAGAACTGACAGGGGAAACACCATATATTTT. Its translation: CRTDRGNTIYF.

This clone has just one count. The CDR3 DNA follows: TGTGCCAGCAGCTTAACGACAGGGGAGTACGATACGCAGTATTTT. It codes for CASSLTTGEYDTQYF. The genes are TRBV7-6 and TRBJ2-3, with 8 bases identical to TRBD1. V shed 2 bases and J 6 bases; nucleotides not matched to a gene: 7. This CDR3 has 15 residues. Looked up from germline, CDR1 is SGHVS and CDR2 is FNYEAQ.

The chain combines TRBV6-1 with TRBJ1-5; D is unresolved. CDR3 length: 17 amino acids. Looked up from germline, CDR1 is MNHNS and CDR2 is SASEGT. V lost 4 bases to trimming and J lost 0 bases, with 16 bases between them. For the CDR3, the DNA is TGTGCCAGCAGTGGGGCATCAACCTCCTATAGCAATCAGCCCCAGCATTTT. Its protein product is CASSGASTSYSNQPQHF.

The CDR3 is CASSIDLNSPLHF. CDR3 sequence (DNA): TGTGCCAGTAGTATAGATTTAAATTCACCCCTCCACTTT. The chain carries TRBV19 and TRBJ1-6; D unresolved. Germline V gene lookup returns CDR1 LNHDA and CDR2 SQIVND (reference sequence). The CDR3 loop spans 13 amino acids. The V end was cut by 0 bases, the J end by 7 bases, with 4 bases between.

The V and J genes are TRBV5-1 and TRBJ2-3, with 8 nucleotides matching TRBD1. The CDR3 is made up of 19 amino acids. Unmatched junction bases numbered 19, after V lost 2 bases and J lost 5 bases. Per the germline V gene, CDR1 is SGHRS and CDR2 is YFSETQ. The DNA for the CDR3 is TGCGCCAGCAGCTTATATCCTACGGACAGGGAGGCGTCACTAGATACGCAGTATTTT. It encodes CASSLYPTDREASLDTQYF.

This chain links TRBV27 with TRBJ1-1; no firm D call. V shed 0 bases and J shed 2 bases, with 13 bases lying between them. The V gene's germline CDR1 is MNHEY and CDR2 SMNVEV (reference sequence). The CDR3 consists of 16 residues. The CDR3 region is CASSLSFQITNTEAFF. Written as DNA, the CDR3 is TGTGCCAGCAGTTTATCTTTTCAGATCACCAACACTGAAGCTTTCTTT.

This clone was observed once. The genes are TRBV29-1 and TRBJ2-7; TRBD1 agrees at 8 bases. The CDR3 totals 13 residues. Germline values: CDR1 SQVTM, CDR2 ANQGSEA. V was clipped by 6 bases and J by 5 bases; unmatched bases: 9. In DNA, the CDR3 is TGCAGCGTAGAGTGGCCAGGGGGCGACGAGCAGTACTTC. It translates to CSVEWPGGDEQYF.

J is TRBJ1-2 and V is TRBV18, with 10 bases that match TRBD1. The CDR3 totals 15 residues. The J segment lost 8 bases and the V segment lost 6 bases, leaving 12 bases of the junction unmatched. Germline loops: CDR1 KGHSH, CDR2 LQKENI. The CDR3 region is CASSQRQGATWGYTF. Written as DNA, the CDR3 is TGTGCCAGCTCGCAAAGACAGGGGGCGACGTGGGGCTACACCTTC.

The chain links TRBV6-5 to TRBJ2-1, with D uncertain. The V gene's germline CDR1 is MNHEY and CDR2 SVGAGI. CDR3 length: 13 residues. V lost 6 bases and J 4 bases, leaving 10 bases between the germline ends. CDR3: CASRIDKYNEQFF. CDR3 DNA sequence: TGTGCCAGCAGGATAGACAAGTACAATGAGCAGTTCTTC.

The gene calls are TRBV6-5 and TRBJ1-1; 8 bases match TRBD1. Trimming removed 6 bases from V and 0 bases from J; junction bases left unmatched: 6. CDR1 and CDR2 (germline): MNHEY, SVGAGI. The CDR3 is 15 amino acids. CDR3: CASSRDRSMNTEAFF. CDR3 nucleotides: TGTGCCAGCAGCCGGGACAGGAGCATGAACACTGAAGCTTTCTTT.